The T cell receptor (beta chain) described here comes from a study of blood T cell repertoires in COVID-19. The wider study: Both acute and convalescent COVID-19 samples were obtained from the United States, Italy and Spain. The analysed material was cDNA or gDNA that came from T cells, B-cell-depleted T cells, or PBMCs.

This clone was observed a handful of times. The CDR3 contains 14 residues. Germline assignment: CDR1 MNHEY and CDR2 SVGEGT. The V and J ends lost 1 base and 6 bases respectively, with 10 bases between them. Under the authors' procedure: Scientists estimated how many nucleated cells there were by amplifying reference gene primers. Repertoires were generated with immunoSEQ multiplex PCR, while TCRdb's copy carries only in-frame clones and drops some. The DNA was the basis for D and trimming; V, J and clone size are from that table. This table holds 150,000 to 200,000 clones, over 70% found once. The rearrangement uses TRBV6-2 or TRBV6-3 and TRBJ2-1, with no clear D. Sequencing used peripheral blood. The sequence was collected from a man aged 55 to 70 with active or convalescent COVID-19. The CDR3 DNA reads TGTGCCAGCAGTTACTATTCCCCTAGCAATGAGCAGTTCTTC. Protein sequence: CASSYYSPSNEQFF.